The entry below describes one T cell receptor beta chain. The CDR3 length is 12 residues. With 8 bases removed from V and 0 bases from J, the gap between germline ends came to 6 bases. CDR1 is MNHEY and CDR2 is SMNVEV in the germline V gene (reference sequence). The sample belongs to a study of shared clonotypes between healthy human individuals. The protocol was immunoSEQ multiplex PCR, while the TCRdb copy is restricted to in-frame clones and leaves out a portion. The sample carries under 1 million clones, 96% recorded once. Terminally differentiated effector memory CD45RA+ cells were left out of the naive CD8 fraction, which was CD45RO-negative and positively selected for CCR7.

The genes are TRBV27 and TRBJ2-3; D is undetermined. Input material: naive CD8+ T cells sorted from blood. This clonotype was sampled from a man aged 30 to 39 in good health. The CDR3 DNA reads TGTGCCAGCCAGACTAGCACAGATACGCAGTATTTT. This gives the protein CASQTSTDTQYF.